This T cell receptor (beta chain) was captured by sequencing in a study of blood T cell repertoires in COVID-19. About the research overall: Samples representing acute and convalescent COVID-19 were sourced from the United States, Italy and Spain.

Enrolled through a virtual design, the participants were between roughly 18 and 100 years of age and came from 24 US areas. Cohort 3 recovery required two negative PCRs, clearance, or symptom resolution. Under the authors' procedure: Estimated nucleated cell counts came from reference gene primer amplification. Assay: immunoSEQ multiplex PCR; the TCRdb copy retains only in-frame clones and omits some. The V and J calls and clone size are taken from that table; D and trimming were inferred from the DNA. The data show around 330,000 clones, with around nine tenths seen just once and 9.5% held by the top ten. V dropped 5 bases and J dropped 6; count of bases not matched to a gene: 10. The CDR3 length is 14 residues. Germline assignment: CDR1 SGHRS and CDR2 YFSETQ.

Sequencing was performed on PBMCs or T cells enriched from blood (not recorded which). The clonotype originates from a woman aged 40 to 50 who had recovered from COVID-19. This rearrangement joins TRBV5-1 to TRBJ2-7; 8 bases match TRBD2. The CDR3 here is CASRTTGGPVEQYF. CDR3 coding DNA: TGCGCCAGCAGGACAACGGGAGGGCCCGTCGAGCAGTACTTC.